The 7 T cell receptor beta chains listed next were all sequenced from one sample in a study of PD-L1 blockade in urothelial cancer. As for time point: pretreatment peripheral blood. TCRdb keeps only in-frame clones here, not all; method: immunoSEQ multiplex PCR. The table has 70,000 or so clones, roughly 90% seen once. Specimen: PBMCs, collected around atezolizumab (anti-PD-L1) treatment. The source of these receptors is a man aged 65-85 years with urothelial cancer.

The CDR3 loop reads CASSTDHNKYEQYF. The CDR3 DNA reads TGCGCCAGCAGCACAGACCATAATAAATACGAGCAGTACTTC. This chain joins TRBV5-1 and TRBJ2-7, with D unresolved. Deletions cut 4 bases from V and 4 bases from J, with 15 bases between. This CDR3 region has 14 residues. Germline V gene data show CDR1 as SGHRS and CDR2 as YFSETQ.

The chain uses TRBV28 and TRBJ1-2; D is ambiguous. V lost 3 bases and J 0 bases, leaving 8 bases between the germline ends. Germline CDR1 MDHEN, CDR2 SYDVKM. This CDR3 is built from 14 residues. CDR3 sequence: CASSLQLANYGYTF. The CDR3, as DNA: TGTGCCAGCAGTTTGCAGCTAGCTAACTATGGCTACACCTTC.

This chain joins TRBV10-3 and TRBJ2-7, with 8 bases matching TRBD2. Trimming cost V 0 bases and J 6 bases; bases outside gene matches: 4. Germline lookup yields CDR1 ENHRY and CDR2 SYGVKD. The CDR3 covers 14 residues. The CDR3 spells CAISESVAGGEQYF. The CDR3 DNA is TGTGCCATCAGTGAGTCTGTGGCGGGAGGCGAGCAGTACTTC.

The chain uses TRBV5-1 and TRBJ1-1, with D possibly being TRBD1 (6 bases). Germline CDR1 SGHRS, CDR2 YFSETQ. The CDR3 has 14 amino acids. The V gene lost 2 bases and the J gene lost 3 bases, with 11 bases spanning the gap. The DNA for the CDR3 is TGCGCCAGCAGCTTATACAGGGTGGACACTGAAGCTTTCTTT. Amino acid sequence: CASSLYRVDTEAFF. The whole variable domain, filled in from reference TRBV5-1 and TRBJ1-1, reads KAGVTQTPRYLIKTRGQQVTLSCSPISGHRSVSWYQQTPGQGLQFLFEYFSETQRNKGNFPGRFSGRQFSNSRSEMNVSTLELGDSALYLCASSLYRVDTEAFFGQGTRLTVV.

The chain is built from TRBV6-5 and TRBJ2-3; no firm D call. With 2 bases removed from V and 1 base from J, the gap between germline ends came to 10 bases. This CDR3 is built from 15 residues. CDR1 MNHEY and CDR2 SVGAGI come from the germline V gene. For the CDR3, the DNA is TGTGCCAGCAGTTACGGGCAGTCCCGCACAGATACGCAGTATTTT. This translates into CASSYGQSRTDTQYF.

The rearrangement links TRBV15 to TRBJ2-1; 8 positions agree with TRBD1. The CDR3 length is 18 residues. Germline V gene lookup returns CDR1 LNHNV and CDR2 YYDKDF (reference sequence). The V segment lost 3 bases and the J segment 3 bases; nucleotides outside the gene matches: 13. The CDR3 loop is CATSRGPGTGLIYNEQFF. The CDR3 DNA reads TGTGCCACCAGCAGGGGACCCGGGACAGGCCTCATCTACAATGAGCAGTTCTTC.

This clone came up a few times. The V and J genes are TRBV19 and TRBJ2-1; weak D call: TRBD2 (6 bases). The length of the CDR3 is 18 residues. V lost 3 bases to trimming and J lost 4 bases, with 22 bases between them. From germline, CDR1 is LNHDA and CDR2 SQIVND (reference sequence). The CDR3 loop reads CASSILRAPGTGYNEQFF. The CDR3 DNA sequence: TGTGCCAGTAGTATTTTACGGGCGCCCGGGACTGGATACAATGAGCAGTTCTTC.